This T cell receptor (beta chain) was sequenced during a study of blood T cell repertoires in COVID-19. Using immunoSEQ multiplex PCR, the repertoire was profiled, and TCRdb retains in-frame clones only, with some absent. Seen here are 130,000 or so clones, just under 85% observed once, and the top ten hold around 8.4%. The CDR3 runs 16 residues. V lost 0 bases to trimming and J lost 5 bases, with 13 bases between them. The germline V gene encodes CDR1 SGHTA and CDR2 FQGNSA. The chain carries TRBV7-2 and TRBJ1-4; D is possibly TRBD1 (5 bases). This receptor was obtained from a man aged 45-65 years who had recovered from COVID-19. Sequencing was carried out using PBMCs or T cells enriched from blood (not recorded which). CDR3 residues: CASSLAAGVGNEKLFF. CDR3 nucleotides: TGTGCCAGCAGCTTAGCAGCGGGGGTCGGAAATGAAAAACTGTTTTTT.